This TCR beta chain was identified in a study of shared clonotypes between healthy human individuals. Germline CDR1 is MNHEY and CDR2 is SMNVEV (reference sequence). The CDR3 spans 12 residues. The junction had 4 bases not matched to a gene; V was cut back by 8 bases and J by 3 bases. Each PCR replicate run on unsorted PBMC took in about 0.3 ug DNA, roughly 32,000 T cell genomes. The data were produced by immunoSEQ multiplex PCR, yet TCRdb's version contains in-frame clones alone and is incomplete. This table holds about half a million clones, about four fifths found once. This clone was detected only once.

The chain recombines TRBV27 with TRBJ2-7, with TRBD2 matching 7 bases. This receptor was taken from a woman aged 40 to 50 in good health. Some clones in this sample may be carry-over from other donors' samples. The sequencing input was PBMCs. The CDR3 DNA reads as TGTGCCAGCGGGGGGGGATACTACGAGCAGTACTTC. This codes for CASGGGYYEQYF.